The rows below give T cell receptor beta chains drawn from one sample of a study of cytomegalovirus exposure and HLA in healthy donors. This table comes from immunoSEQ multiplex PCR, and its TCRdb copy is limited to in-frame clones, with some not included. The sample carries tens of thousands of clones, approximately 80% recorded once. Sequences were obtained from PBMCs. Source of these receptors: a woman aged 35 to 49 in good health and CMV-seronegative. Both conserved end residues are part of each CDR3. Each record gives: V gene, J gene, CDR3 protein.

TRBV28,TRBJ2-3,CASRGRSDTQYF
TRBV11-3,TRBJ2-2,CASSSTGTGELFF
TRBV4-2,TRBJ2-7,CASSQDPNEQYF
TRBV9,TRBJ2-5,CASSVAPEILETQYF
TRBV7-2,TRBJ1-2,CASSSGQGGDYGYTF
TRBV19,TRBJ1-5,CASGGQPQHF
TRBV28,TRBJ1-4,CASSLSGGGGEKLFF
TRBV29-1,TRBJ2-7,CSVAGRGAYEQYF
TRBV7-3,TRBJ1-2,CASSPAGGAGYGYTF
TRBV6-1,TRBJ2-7,CASSEGTAPLSYEQYF
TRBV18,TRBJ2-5,CASSGIAGVKETQYF
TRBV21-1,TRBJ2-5,CAGPKGQGGETQYF
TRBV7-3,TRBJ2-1,CASSLFSRDNEQFF
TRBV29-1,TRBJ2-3,CSVPGLASVGTLTDTQYF
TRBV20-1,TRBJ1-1,CSARIATEAFF
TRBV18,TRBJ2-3,CASSQLVTDTQYF